This TCR beta chain derives from a study of T cell responses to AZD1222 COVID-19 vaccine. Study results and caveats: The donors showed a predominance of white British ancestry and of females, with possible underestimation of clonal diversity. Targets within unmutated variant regions were reportedly found for nearly half of spike-specific TCRs. An increase in Spike-specific TCR breadth and depth was observed after two AZD1222 doses.

For this clone: The antigen is not known.

Generated by immunoSEQ multiplex PCR, the TCRdb table keeps only in-frame clones and is missing some. The sample has approximately 68,000 clones; 88% are singletons. The CDR3 totals 12 residues. Trimming pared 4 bases from V and 5 bases from J, leaving 9 bases between. Germline V gene data show CDR1 as SGHTS and CDR2 as YDEGEE. Sequencing was performed on peripheral blood, taken 28 days after the second dose of the MenACWY control vaccine. The V call is TRBV5-8, the J call TRBJ1-1; D gene uncertain. This receptor was obtained from an adult who received the MenACWY meningococcal vaccine as a control. The CDR3 spells CASSGVVTEAFF. In nucleotides, the CDR3 is TGTGCCAGCAGCGGGGTGGTTACTGAAGCTTTCTTT.